Shown below are 17 T cell receptor beta chains from a single sample sequenced in a study of cytomegalovirus exposure and HLA in healthy donors. The PCR made use of 60 Vbeta and 13 Jbeta primers. The table came from immunoSEQ multiplex PCR; TCRdb's copy has only in-frame clones and leaves some out. The sample lists 99,000 or so clones, approximately 72% seen once, with roughly 1.9% in the top ten. Sequencing was carried out using PBMCs. The receptor set was obtained from a man in his thirties or forties in good health and CMV-seronegative.

The chain employs TRBV6-1 and TRBJ2-1; 9 bases match TRBD2. The V segment lost 4 bases and the J segment 9 bases; nucleotides outside the gene matches: 16. The germline CDR1 and CDR2 sequences are MNHNS and SASEGT. CDR3 size: 17 residues. This CDR3 reads CASSVSLAGGSLAEQFF. The CDR3 DNA reads TGTGCCAGCAGTGTCTCCCTGGCGGGAGGGTCGTTGGCTGAGCAGTTCTTC.

V and J are TRBV9 and TRBJ1-2, with D tentatively TRBD1 (5 bases). V was pared by 3 bases and J by 6 bases, with 12 bases between. Germline V gives CDR1 SGDLS, CDR2 YYNGEE. CDR3 length: 13 residues. CDR3: CASSEWGGDGYTF. The CDR3 DNA is TGTGCCAGCAGCGAGTGGGGAGGGGATGGCTACACCTTC.

The rearrangement links TRBV7-9 to TRBJ1-2, with D maybe TRBD1 (5 bases). V lost 3 bases and J lost 8, with 7 bases in between. Looked up from germline, CDR1 is SEHNR and CDR2 is FQNEAQ (reference sequence). The CDR3 loop spans 11 amino acids. DNA for the CDR3: TGTGCCAGCAGCTTCAGGGAAGGCTACACCTTC. It encodes CASSFREGYTF.

With regard to this clone: The same CDR3 can be traced to other DNA sequences in this sample. The gene calls are TRBV4-2 and TRBJ2-7, with TRBD2 matching 7 bases. The CDR3 is 15 residues long. Germline values: CDR1 LGHNA, CDR2 YNFKEQ. Trimming took 4 bases from V and 0 from J; bases not matched to a gene: 6. CDR3 nucleotide sequence: TGTGCCAGCAGCCCAGCCGGGACTAACTCCTACGAGCAGTACTTC. Residues: CASSPAGTNSYEQYF.

The rearrangement links TRBV14 to TRBJ2-1; 14 bases map to TRBD2. CDR1 and CDR2 (germline): SGHDN, FVKESK. V dropped 1 base and J dropped 9; count of bases not matched to a gene: 2. The length of the CDR3 is 15 residues. In DNA, the CDR3 is TGTGCCAGCAGCCAAGGACTAGCGGGAGGGGGTGAGCAGTTCTTC. It specifies CASSQGLAGGGEQFF.

The rearrangement uses TRBV5-1 and TRBJ2-5; 10 bases fit TRBD1. The germline CDR1 and CDR2 sequences are SGHRS and YFSETQ. The V gene end was trimmed by 0 bases and the J gene end by 4 bases; junction bases not matched to a gene: 6. The CDR3 covers 16 residues. CDR3 loop: CASSLAGRTGGETQYF. CDR3 nucleotides: TGCGCCAGCAGCTTGGCCGGAAGGACAGGGGGAGAGACCCAGTACTTC.

The chain couples TRBV2 to TRBJ2-5; D is uncertain. The CDR3 is 13 amino acids. Germline assignment: CDR1 SNHLY and CDR2 FYNNEI. V shed 5 bases and J shed 4 bases, with 11 bases lying between them. For the CDR3, the DNA is TGTGCCAGCAGTTGGGTTACGGGAGAGACCCAGTACTTC. Amino acid sequence: CASSWVTGETQYF.

The V gene is TRBV5-4, the J gene TRBJ2-1; 10 positions match TRBD2. This CDR3 has 17 amino acids. With V trimmed by 3 bases and J by 5 bases, 11 bases remained unmatched. The V gene's germline CDR1 is SGHNT and CDR2 YYREEE (reference sequence). The CDR3 bases are TGTGCCAGCAGCTCAGGACTAGCGGAAGGGCAGAACAATGAGCAGTTCTTC. This gives the protein CASSSGLAEGQNNEQFF.

This chain connects TRBV7-9 to TRBJ2-1; TRBD2 agrees at 9 bases. The germline gives CDR1 SEHNR, CDR2 FQNEAQ (reference sequence). The V segment lost 2 bases and the J segment 5 bases; nucleotides outside the gene matches: 10. This CDR3 spans 17 amino acids. CDR3 bases: TGTGCCAGCAGCTTACCCTACAGACTAGCGGTACACAATGAGCAGTTCTTC. It specifies CASSLPYRLAVHNEQFF. Supplemented by reference TRBV7-9 and TRBJ2-1, the full variable domain reads DTGVSQNPRHKITKRGQNVTFRCDPISEHNRLYWYRQTLGQGPEFLTYFQNEAQLEKSRLLSDRFSAERPKGSFSTLEIQRTEQGDSAMYLCASSLPYRLAVHNEQFFGPGTRLTVL.

This chain uses TRBV19 with TRBJ1-1, with 7 bases identical to TRBD1. In germline, CDR1 is LNHDA, CDR2 SQIVND (reference sequence). V lost 5 bases and J lost 10; bases outside the gene matches: 4. This CDR3 spans 11 amino acids. CDR3 residues: CASSSQGPAFF. The CDR3 coding sequence is TGTGCCAGTAGTTCACAGGGGCCAGCTTTCTTT.

The sample holds a few counts of this clone. V is TRBV9 and J is TRBJ1-2; 10 bases match TRBD1. The CDR3 is 14 amino acids. V lost 4 bases to trimming and J lost 4 bases; unmatched junction nucleotides: 4. Germline CDR1 reads SGDLS; CDR2 reads YYNGEE. The CDR3 region is CASSRGTGAYGYTF. CDR3 sequence (DNA): TGTGCCAGCAGCCGTGGGACAGGGGCCTATGGCTACACCTTC.

The CDR3 protein is CASSRENTGELFF. CDR3 nucleotide sequence: TGTGCCAGCAGCCGGGAGAACACCGGGGAGCTGTTTTTT. The V call is TRBV7-7, the J call TRBJ2-2; a possible D gene is TRBD2 (5 bases). Trimming pared 5 bases from V and 1 base from J, leaving 5 bases between. This CDR3 is built from 13 residues. CDR1 is SSHAT and CDR2 is FNYEAQ in the germline V gene (reference sequence).

The V call is TRBV7-9, the J call TRBJ2-1, with TRBD2 matching 10 bases. Germline loops: CDR1 SEHNR, CDR2 FQNEAQ (reference sequence). This CDR3 has 16 residues. Trimming removed 6 bases from V and 2 bases from J; junction bases left unmatched: 7. The CDR3 bases are TGTGCCAGCAGTCCATGGACTAGCGGTACCTACAATGAGCAGTTCTTC. Translated: CASSPWTSGTYNEQFF.

The rearrangement joins TRBV9 to TRBJ2-5; no clear D gene. V lost 0 bases to trimming and J lost 0 bases, with 9 bases between them. CDR3 length: 15 residues. The germline V gene has CDR1 SGDLS and CDR2 YYNGEE. CDR3 residues: CASSVGATDQETQYF. The DNA for the CDR3 is TGTGCCAGCAGCGTAGGAGCGACGGACCAAGAGACCCAGTACTTC.

V gene TRBV19 combines with J gene TRBJ1-2, with D possibly TRBD1 on 6 matching bases. Trimming took 6 bases from V and 10 from J, leaving 15 bases between them. The germline V gene has CDR1 LNHDA and CDR2 SQIVND (reference sequence). CDR3 length: 12 residues. CDR3: CASREPRGVYTF. CDR3 DNA sequence: TGTGCCAGTAGGGAACCCAGGGGAGTCTACACCTTC.

The chain uses TRBV6-5 and TRBJ1-1, with no clear D. Germline assignment: CDR1 MNHEY and CDR2 SVGAGI. V lost 5 bases to trimming and J lost 8 bases, with 15 bases between them. CDR3 size: 13 residues. The CDR3 DNA follows: TGTGCCAGCAGTGAGCTACTTCGTATGGAAGCTTTCTTT. Amino acids: CASSELLRMEAFF.

The rearrangement links TRBV19 to TRBJ2-7; TRBD2 agrees at 8 bases. V shed 4 bases and J 3 bases; nucleotides not matched to a gene: 5. This CDR3 is 14 amino acids long. Germline lookup yields CDR1 LNHDA and CDR2 SQIVND (reference sequence). This CDR3 is CASSTAAGDYEQYF. CDR3 coding DNA: TGTGCCAGTAGTACCGCAGCGGGGGACTACGAGCAGTACTTC.